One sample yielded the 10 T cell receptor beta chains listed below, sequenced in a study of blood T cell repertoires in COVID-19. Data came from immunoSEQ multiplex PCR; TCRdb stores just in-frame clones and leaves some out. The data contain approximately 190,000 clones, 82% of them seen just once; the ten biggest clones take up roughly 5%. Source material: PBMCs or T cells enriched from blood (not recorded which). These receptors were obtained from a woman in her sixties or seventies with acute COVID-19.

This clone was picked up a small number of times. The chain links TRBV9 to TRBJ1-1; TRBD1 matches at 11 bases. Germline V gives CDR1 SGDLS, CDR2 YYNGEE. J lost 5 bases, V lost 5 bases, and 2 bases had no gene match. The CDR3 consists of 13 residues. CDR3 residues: CASRGTGGTEAFF. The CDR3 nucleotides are TGTGCCAGCAGGGGGACAGGGGGAACTGAAGCTTTCTTT.

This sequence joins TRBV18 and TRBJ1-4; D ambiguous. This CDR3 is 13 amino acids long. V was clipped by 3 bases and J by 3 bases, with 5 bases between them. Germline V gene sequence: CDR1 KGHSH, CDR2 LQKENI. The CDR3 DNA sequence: TGTGCCAGCTCACCGGCGGCTAATGAAAAACTGTTTTTT. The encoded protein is CASSPAANEKLFF.

The CDR3 coding sequence is TGTGCCAGCTCACCACCGAGCGGGGGGGGCGATGAGCAGTTCTTC. Amino acids: CASSPPSGGGDEQFF. The rearrangement uses TRBV18 and TRBJ2-1, with 10 bases fitting TRBD2. Trimming took 0 bases from V and 8 from J; bases not matched to a gene: 4. The CDR3 covers 15 residues. Per germline, CDR1 KGHSH and CDR2 LQKENI.

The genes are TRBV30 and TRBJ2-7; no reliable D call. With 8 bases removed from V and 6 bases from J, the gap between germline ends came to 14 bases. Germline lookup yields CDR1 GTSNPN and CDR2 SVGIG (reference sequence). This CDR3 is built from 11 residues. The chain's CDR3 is CALGLTSEQYF. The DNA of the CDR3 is TGTGCCCTAGGCTTGACGTCCGAGCAGTACTTC.

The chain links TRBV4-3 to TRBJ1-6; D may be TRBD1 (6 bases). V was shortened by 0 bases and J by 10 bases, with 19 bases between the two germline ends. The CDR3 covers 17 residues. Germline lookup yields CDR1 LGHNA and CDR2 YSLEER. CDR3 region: CASSQEIPPGVESPLHF. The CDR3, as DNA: TGCGCCAGCAGCCAAGAGATACCGCCAGGGGTGGAATCACCCCTCCACTTT.

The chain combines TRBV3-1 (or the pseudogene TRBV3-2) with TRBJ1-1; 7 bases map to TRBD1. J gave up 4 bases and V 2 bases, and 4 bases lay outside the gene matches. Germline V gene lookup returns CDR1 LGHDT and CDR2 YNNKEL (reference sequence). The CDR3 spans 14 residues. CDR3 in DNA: TGTGCCAGCAGCCAATCGACAGGGCGCACTGAAGCTTTCTTT. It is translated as CASSQSTGRTEAFF.

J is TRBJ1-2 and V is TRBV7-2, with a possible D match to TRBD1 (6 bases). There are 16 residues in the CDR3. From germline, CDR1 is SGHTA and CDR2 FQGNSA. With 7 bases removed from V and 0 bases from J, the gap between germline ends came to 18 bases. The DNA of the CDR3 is TGTGCCAGCAACACTCGGGCAGGGGCTACTAACTATGGCTACACCTTC. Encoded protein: CASNTRAGATNYGYTF.

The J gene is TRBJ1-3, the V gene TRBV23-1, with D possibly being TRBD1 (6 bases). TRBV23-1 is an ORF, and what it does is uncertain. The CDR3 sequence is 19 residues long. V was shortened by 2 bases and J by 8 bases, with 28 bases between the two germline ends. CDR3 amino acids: CASSQPTRGATGMVDTIYF. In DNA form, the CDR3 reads TGCGCCAGCAGTCAACCAACCCGGGGGGCCACAGGGATGGTAGACACCATATATTTT.

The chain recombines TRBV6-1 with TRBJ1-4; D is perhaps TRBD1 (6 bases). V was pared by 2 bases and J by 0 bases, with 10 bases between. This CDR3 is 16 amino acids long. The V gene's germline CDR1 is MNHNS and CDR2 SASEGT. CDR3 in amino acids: CASSEFGGSTNEKLFF. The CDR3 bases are TGTGCCAGCAGTGAATTTGGGGGCTCAACTAATGAAAAACTGTTTTTT.

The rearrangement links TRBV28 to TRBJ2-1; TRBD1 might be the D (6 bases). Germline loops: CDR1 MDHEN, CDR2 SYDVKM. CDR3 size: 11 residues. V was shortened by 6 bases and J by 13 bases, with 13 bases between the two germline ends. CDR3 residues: CASSSTGGQFF. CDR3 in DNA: TGTGCCAGCAGCTCGACAGGTGGTCAGTTCTTC.